This T cell receptor (beta chain) came from a study of Tregs in tolerant kidney transplant recipients. Study-wide context: Mixed chimerism was transient after nonmyeloablative marrow transplants from related graft donors. Study-level findings and limits: Findings come from small patient numbers and require larger validation.

With regard to this clone: Its antigen is currently unknown.

The data were produced by immunoSEQ multiplex PCR, yet TCRdb's version contains in-frame clones alone and is incomplete. The profile shows tens of thousands of clones, over 85% of them singletons. The CDR3 spans 16 residues. After removal of 0 bases from V and 0 bases from J, the junction contained 2 bases not matched to a gene. Germline CDR1 is SGHRS and CDR2 is YFSETQ. The sequences come from CD4+ T cells from blood, collected before the transplant. The source of this sequence is a human donor who received a combined kidney and bone marrow transplant. The chain employs TRBV5-1 and TRBJ2-1; 8 bases are shared with TRBD2. Here the CDR3 reads CASSLGGTSSYNEQFF. The CDR3 nucleotides read TGCGCCAGCAGCTTGGGCGGGACTAGCTCCTACAATGAGCAGTTCTTC.